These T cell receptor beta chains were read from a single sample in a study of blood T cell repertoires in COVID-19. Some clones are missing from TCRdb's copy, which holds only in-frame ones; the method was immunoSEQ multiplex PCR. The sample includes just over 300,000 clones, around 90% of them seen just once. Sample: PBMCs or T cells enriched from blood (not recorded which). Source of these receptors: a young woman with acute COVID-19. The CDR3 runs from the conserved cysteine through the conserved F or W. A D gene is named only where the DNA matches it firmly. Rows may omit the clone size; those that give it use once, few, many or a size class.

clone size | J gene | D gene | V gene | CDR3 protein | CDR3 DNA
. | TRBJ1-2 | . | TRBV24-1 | CATSDFVSGFRDYGYTF | TGTGCCACCAGTGATTTCGTCTCAGGGTTTAGGGACTATGGCTACACCTTC
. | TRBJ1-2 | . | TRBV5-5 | CASSPQEGGPYGYTF | TGTGCCAGCAGCCCACAGGAGGGGGGGCCCTATGGCTACACCTTC
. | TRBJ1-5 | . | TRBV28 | CASSLTGGESNQPQHF | TGTGCCAGCAGTTTAACGGGGGGCGAAAGCAATCAGCCCCAGCATTTT
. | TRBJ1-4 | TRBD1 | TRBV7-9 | CASSFRDRNEKLFF | TGTGCCAGCAGCTTCAGGGACAGAAATGAAAAACTGTTTTTT
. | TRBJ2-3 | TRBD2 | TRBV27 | CASSPLGLAGGIDTQYF | TGTGCCAGCAGTCCCCTTGGACTAGCGGGAGGGATAGATACGCAGTATTTT
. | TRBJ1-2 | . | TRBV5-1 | CASSLVFDILSGSYGYTF | TGCGCCAGCAGCTTGGTGTTCGACATCTTATCCGGATCCTATGGCTACACCTTC
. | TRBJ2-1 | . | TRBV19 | CASSPGIGNEQFF | TGTGCCAGTAGTCCGGGAATCGGGAATGAGCAGTTCTTC
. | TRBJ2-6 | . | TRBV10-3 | CAISPRQTSGANVLTF | TGTGCCATCAGTCCCCGACAGACCTCTGGGGCCAACGTCCTGACTTTC
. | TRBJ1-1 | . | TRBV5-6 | CASSWEGGTEAFF | TGTGCCAGCAGCTGGGAGGGGGGCACTGAAGCTTTCTTT
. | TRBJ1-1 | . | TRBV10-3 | CAMSGHSNTEAFF | TGTGCCATGTCGGGACACTCTAACACTGAAGCTTTCTTT
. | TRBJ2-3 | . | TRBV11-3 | CASSHIFTDTQYF | TGTGCCAGCAGCCACATTTTTACCGATACGCAGTATTTT
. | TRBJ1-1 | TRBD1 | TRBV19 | CASSYSSGQGSSNTEAFF | TGTGCCAGTAGTTACTCCTCGGGACAGGGAAGTTCGAACACTGAAGCTTTCTTT
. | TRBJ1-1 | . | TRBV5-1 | CASSLAYPTEAFF | TGCGCCAGCAGCTTGGCCTACCCGACAGAAGCTTTCTTT
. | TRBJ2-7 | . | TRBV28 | CASRVRGAGTNEQYF | TGTGCCAGCAGAGTACGGGGGGCAGGGACCAACGAGCAGTACTTC
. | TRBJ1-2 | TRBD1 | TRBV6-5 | CASSRGTGVGYTF | TGTGCCAGCAGTCGCGGGACAGGGGTCGGCTACACCTTC
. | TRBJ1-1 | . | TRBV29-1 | CSTDTGNTEAFF | TGCAGCACCGATACCGGGAACACTGAAGCTTTCTTT
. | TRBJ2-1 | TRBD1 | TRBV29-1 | CSAGSAGGFNEQFF | TGCAGCGCCGGTTCGGCAGGGGGTTTCAATGAGCAGTTCTTC
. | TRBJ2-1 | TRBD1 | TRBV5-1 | CASSLSRDSLFYNEQFF | TGCGCCAGCAGCTTGTCACGGGACAGCTTATTCTACAATGAGCAGTTCTTC
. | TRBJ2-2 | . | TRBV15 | CATHQTNTGELFF | TGTGCCACCCACCAGACGAACACCGGGGAGCTGTTTTTT
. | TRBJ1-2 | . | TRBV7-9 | CASSSDSLYGYTF | TGTGCCAGCAGCTCTGACAGCCTTTATGGCTACACCTTC
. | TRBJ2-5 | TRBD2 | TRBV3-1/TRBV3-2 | CASSHPVSGSETQYF | TGTGCCAGCAGCCATCCAGTTAGCGGGAGTGAGACCCAGTACTTC
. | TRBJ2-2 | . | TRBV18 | CASSPPGQLNTGELFF | TGTGCCAGCTCACCACCGGGCCAGTTGAACACCGGGGAGCTGTTTTTT
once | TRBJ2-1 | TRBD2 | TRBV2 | CASSEEGGVNEQFF | TGTGCCAGCAGTGAGGAGGGAGGGGTCAATGAGCAGTTCTTC
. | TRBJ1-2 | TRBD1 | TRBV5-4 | CASSLAETGGANGYTF | TGTGCCAGCAGCTTGGCTGAGACAGGGGGCGCGAATGGCTACACCTTC
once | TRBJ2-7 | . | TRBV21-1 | CASGKPATSGRLLLSYEQYF | TGTGCCAGCGGAAAACCAGCAACTAGCGGGAGGCTTCTTTTGTCCTACGAGCAGTACTTC
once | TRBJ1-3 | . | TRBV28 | CASTRGISGNTIYF | TGTGCCAGCACTAGGGGTATTTCTGGAAACACCATATATTTT
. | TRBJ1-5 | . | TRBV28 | CASSLLRDSNQPQHF | TGTGCCAGCAGTTTACTCAGGGATAGCAATCAGCCCCAGCATTTT
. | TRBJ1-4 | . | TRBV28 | CASQGFSTGREKLFF | TGTGCCTCCCAGGGATTTTCGACCGGGCGGGAAAAACTGTTTTTT
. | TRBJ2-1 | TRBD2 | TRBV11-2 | CASSSSGLADVNQQFF | TGTGCCAGCAGCTCCTCGGGACTAGCGGACGTCAACCAGCAGTTCTTC
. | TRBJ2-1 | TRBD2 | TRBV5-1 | CASSLAFYSGRAANEQFF | TGCGCCAGCAGCTTGGCCTTTTATAGCGGGAGGGCCGCAAATGAGCAGTTCTTC
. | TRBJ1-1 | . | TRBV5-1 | CASSLGWGLNTEAFF | TGCGCCAGCAGCTTGGGTTGGGGCCTGAACACTGAAGCTTTCTTT
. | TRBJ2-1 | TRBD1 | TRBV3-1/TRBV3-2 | CASSQGPGQGATEQFF | TGTGCCAGCAGCCAAGGTCCGGGACAGGGGGCGACTGAGCAGTTCTTC